The 28 T cell receptor beta chains below were found in one sample sequenced in a study of neurological immune-mediated disorders. Each CDR3 protein gets one entry after TCRdb re-called the 5' RACE reads with MiXCR. The sample has tens of thousands of distinct CDR3 sequences, 3% to 3.5% seen once; the top ten hold 5.5% to 6.5%. Sequenced input: PBMCs. These receptors originate from a man in his forties with multiple sclerosis.

This clonotype occurred many times. This rearrangement joins TRBV29-1 to TRBJ2-1; D not certain. Germline CDR1 and CDR2: SQVTM and ANQGSEA. The length of the CDR3 is 12 residues. The V end lost 6 bases, the J end lost 8 bases, and 14 bases lay between the germline ends. DNA of the CDR3: TGCAGCGTCCGCGACCTAATACATGAGCAGTTCTTC. Protein sequence: CSVRDLIHEQFF.

Many counts were recorded for this clonotype. V is TRBV7-2 and J is TRBJ2-7; D is tentatively TRBD1 or TRBD2 (5 bases each). V was cut by 2 bases and J by 3 bases, with 8 bases left in between. The CDR3 loop spans 13 amino acids. CDR1 is SGHTA, CDR2 FQGNSA, per germline. The CDR3: CASSLRGDYEQYF. CDR3 DNA: TGTGCCAGCAGCTTAAGAGGGGACTACGAGCAGTACTTC.

Ten or more counts support this clonotype. V is TRBV7-9 and J is TRBJ1-1; D is perhaps TRBD1 (6 bases). CDR1 SEHNR and CDR2 FQNEAQ come from the germline V gene (reference sequence). The ends were cut back, 3 bases at V and 3 bases at J, with 11 bases in the middle. This CDR3 spans 14 amino acids. This chain's CDR3 is CASSFYREDTEAFF. The CDR3 nucleotides read TGTGCCAGCAGCTTCTACAGGGAGGACACTGAAGCTTTCTTT.

This clonotype has a count of ten or more. The chain employs TRBV5-5 and TRBJ1-2; D is uncertain. Germline loops: CDR1 SGHKS, CDR2 YYEKEE (reference sequence). The germline V and J ends were trimmed by 1 base and 4 bases, with 14 bases remaining between them. The CDR3 length is 15 residues. As DNA, the CDR3 is TGTGCCAGCAGCTTGTATAGGGAAAGTAGCTATGGCTACACCTTC. Amino acid sequence: CASSLYRESSYGYTF. Based on the CDR3 plus reference TRBV5-5 and TRBJ1-2, the full variable domain is DAGVTQSPTHLIKTRGQQVTLRCSPISGHKSVSWYQQVLGQGPQFIFQYYEKEERGRGNFPDRFSARQFPNYSSELNVNALLLGDSALYLCASSLYRESSYGYTFGSGTRLTVV.

This clonotype has just a few counts. The V gene is TRBV6-1, the J gene TRBJ1-1; D unclear. CDR3 size: 14 residues. Per the germline V gene, CDR1 is MNHNS and CDR2 is SASEGT. Deletions cut 4 bases from V and 4 bases from J, with 13 bases between. This CDR3 is CASSARLQSTEAFF. In DNA, the CDR3 is TGTGCCAGCAGTGCCAGACTTCAAAGCACTGAAGCTTTCTTT.

This clonotype is large in the sample. The chain combines TRBV20-1 with TRBJ2-1, with D possibly matching TRBD2 (7 bases). This CDR3 has 13 amino acids. Germline V gene lookup returns CDR1 DFQATT and CDR2 SNEGSKA (reference sequence). CDR3: CGGRGLIYNEQFF. CDR3 bases: TGCGGAGGGCGGGGGCTGATATACAATGAGCAGTTCTTC.

This clonotype occurred many times. The chain joins TRBV4-1 to TRBJ1-5, with D possibly being TRBD1 (6 bases). Trimming stripped 4 bases from V and 0 bases from J, with 13 bases between. The V gene's germline CDR1 is MGHRA and CDR2 YSYEKL. The CDR3 contains 16 residues. CDR3 sequence: CASSREGHDSNQPQHF. The CDR3 coding sequence is TGCGCCAGCAGCCGGGAGGGACACGATAGCAATCAGCCCCAGCATTTT.

This clonotype came up many times. V is TRBV5-1 and J is TRBJ1-3; maybe TRBD1 (6 bases). The germline V gene has CDR1 SGHRS and CDR2 YFSETQ. The CDR3 totals 15 residues. The V gene lost 0 bases and the J gene lost 4 bases, with 11 bases spanning the gap. This CDR3 is CASSLERTAGNTIYF. The CDR3 bases are TGCGCCAGCAGCTTGGAAAGGACAGCGGGAAACACCATATATTTT.

This clonotype has a handful of counts. Its ends do not fully match the called genes, so a read error is possible. This chain joins TRBV29-1 and TRBJ1-5; no reliable D call. Germline assignment: CDR1 SQVTM and CDR2 ANQGSEA. This CDR3 comprises 13 residues. CDR3 in DNA: TGCAGCGTGGCTAAAAATAGCAATCAGCCCCAGAATTTT. It specifies CSVAKNSNQPQNF.

This clonotype was recorded many times. Written as DNA, the CDR3 is TGCAGTGCTCCCCCCAGGGCTAGCGGGGGAGATGAGCAGTTCTTC. Protein product: CSAPPRASGGDEQFF. The chain has TRBV20-1 and TRBJ2-1; 10 nucleotides line up with TRBD2. The V segment lost 5 bases and the J segment 8 bases; nucleotides outside the gene matches: 12. The CDR3 sequence is 15 residues long. Germline V gene data show CDR1 as DFQATT and CDR2 as SNEGSKA (reference sequence).

This clonotype was seen repeatedly, ten times or more. The chain joins TRBV10-3 to TRBJ2-5, with 7 bases aligning to TRBD1. The germline V gene has CDR1 ENHRY and CDR2 SYGVKD. The CDR3 consists of 13 residues. The V and J ends lost 4 bases and 5 bases, in that order; junction bases with no gene match: 4. The DNA for the CDR3 is TGTGCCATCAGTGGTACAGGGGTCGAGACCCAGTACTTC. This gives the protein CAISGTGVETQYF.

This clonotype has ten or more counts. V gene TRBV24-1 combines with J gene TRBJ1-2; D gene ambiguous. The CDR3 is 13 residues long. The germline gives CDR1 KGHDR, CDR2 SFDVKD. V lost 0 bases and J lost 10, with 11 bases in between. CDR3 DNA: TGTGCCACCAGTGATTTGGGAGACAAAGCCTACACCTTC. Translating it yields CATSDLGDKAYTF.

This clonotype showed up many times. V and J are TRBV4-2 and TRBJ2-2, with D tentatively TRBD2 (6 bases). Germline V CDR1 and CDR2: LGHNA, YNFKEQ. The CDR3 is 16 amino acids. Trimming pared 4 bases from V and 2 bases from J, leaving 14 bases between. The CDR3 reads CASSPSGGANTGELFF. The CDR3 DNA sequence: TGTGCCAGCAGCCCTTCCGGAGGGGCAAACACCGGGGAGCTGTTTTTT.

This clonotype came up many times. The CDR3 sequence is CSASAVTYRTGNTIYF. Here the CDR3 DNA reads TGCAGTGCTAGTGCCGTCACTTACCGAACGGGAAACACCATATATTTT. The J gene is TRBJ1-3, the V gene TRBV20-1; D not certain. The CDR3 contains 16 residues. V was pared by 3 bases and J by 4 bases, with 19 bases between. In germline, CDR1 is DFQATT, CDR2 SNEGSKA (reference sequence).

This clonotype has at least ten counts. The CDR3 region is CASSLRVHTDTQYF. As DNA, the CDR3 is TGCGCCAGCAGCCTCAGGGTCCACACAGATACGCAGTATTTT. The rearrangement joins TRBV5-1 to TRBJ2-3; a possible D gene is TRBD1 (5 bases). CDR1 and CDR2 (germline): SGHRS, YFSETQ. This CDR3 contains 14 residues. Deletions cut 4 bases from V and 2 bases from J, with 11 bases between. Supplemented by reference TRBV5-1 and TRBJ2-3, the full variable domain reads KAGVTQTPRYLIKTRGQQVTLSCSPISGHRSVSWYQQTPGQGLQFLFEYFSETQRNKGNFPGRFSGRQFSNSRSEMNVSTLELGDSALYLCASSLRVHTDTQYFGPGTRLTVL.

There are many counts of this clonotype. The chain is built from TRBV14 and TRBJ2-7; D is perhaps TRBD1 or TRBD2 (5 bases each). Trimming stripped 0 bases from V and 2 bases from J, with 14 bases between. The CDR3 totals 16 residues. CDR1 is SGHDN and CDR2 is FVKESK in the germline V gene. DNA for the CDR3: TGTGCCAGCAGCCAAGATAGGGGAGTGAACCCCTACGAGCAGTACTTC. Its translation is CASSQDRGVNPYEQYF.

This clonotype was counted ten times or more. The chain has TRBV6-5 and TRBJ2-5; D unresolved. Per germline, CDR1 MNHEY and CDR2 SVGAGI. CDR3 length: 15 residues. V dropped 1 base and J dropped 3 bases, with 12 bases sitting between them. The CDR3 nucleotides are TGTGCCAGCAGTTACTGGTCCCTAAAAAAAGAGACCCAGTACTTC. Residues: CASSYWSLKKETQYF.

This clonotype was seen ten or more times. The chain carries TRBV20-1 and TRBJ2-5, with 8 bases aligning to TRBD2. With V trimmed by 6 bases and J by 2 bases, 8 bases remained unmatched. Germline V CDR1 and CDR2: DFQATT, SNEGSKA (reference sequence). The CDR3 is 14 amino acids. The CDR3 region is CSAGRGVDQETQYF. CDR3 DNA sequence: TGCAGTGCCGGGCGGGGGGTAGATCAAGAGACCCAGTACTTC.

This clonotype was recorded many times. This chain links TRBV27 with TRBJ2-7, with a weak D call TRBD1 (6 bases). Germline V gene data show CDR1 as MNHEY and CDR2 as SMNVEV (reference sequence). CDR3 length: 15 amino acids. Deletions cut 2 bases from V and 5 bases from J, with 16 bases between. CDR3 residues: CASSLRQGQSNEQYF. The CDR3, as DNA: TGTGCCAGCAGTTTAAGGCAGGGGCAGTCCAACGAGCAGTACTTC.

This clonotype was recorded many times. The gene calls are TRBV7-2 and TRBJ2-7; 8 bases align to TRBD1. Losses at the gene ends were 5 bases for V and 3 bases for J; bases not matched to a gene: 6. The CDR3 spans 14 residues. Germline V lookup: CDR1 SGHTA, CDR2 FQGNSA. Written as DNA, the CDR3 is TGTGCCAGCAGCCCAGGACAGGGACTCTACGAGCAGTACTTC. As protein: CASSPGQGLYEQYF.

This clonotype was found many times. This chain joins TRBV29-1 and TRBJ2-5; D not certain. The CDR3 sequence is 12 residues long. V dropped 6 bases and J dropped 0 bases, with 8 bases sitting between them. CDR1 SQVTM and CDR2 ANQGSEA come from the germline V gene. CDR3 region: CSVQRDQETQYF. The CDR3 DNA sequence: TGCAGCGTCCAGAGAGACCAAGAGACCCAGTACTTC.

A few counts support this clonotype. Being one base from a much bigger clone, this may be a read error. This chain connects TRBV6-2 or TRBV6-3 to TRBJ1-5; D unresolved. The CDR3 sequence is 13 residues long. Germline V gene data show CDR1 as MNHEY and CDR2 as SVGEGT. The CDR3 sequence: CASARWSNQPQNF. The CDR3 bases are TGTGCCAGCGCCAGGTGGAGCAATCAGCCCCAGAATTTT.

This clonotype was seen ten or more times. One junction end disagrees with the germline gene, perhaps due to a read error. The chain is built from TRBV12-3 or TRBV12-4 and TRBJ2-1; 8 bases line up with TRBD2. The CDR3 covers 15 residues. CDR3 amino acids: CATVWAGGSNNEQFF. The DNA of the CDR3 is TGTGCCACCGTTTGGGCGGGGGGCTCCAACAATGAGCAGTTCTTC.

This clonotype was detected ten times or more. The genes are TRBV29-1 and TRBJ1-5; D is uncertain. CDR3 length equals 12 residues. V shed 4 bases and J shed 6 bases, with 10 bases lying between them. CDR1 is SQVTM and CDR2 is ANQGSEA in the germline V gene. As DNA, the CDR3 is TGCAGCGTTGGAGCAGTAGGTCAGCCCCAGCATTTT. Protein: CSVGAVGQPQHF.

This clonotype has a count of ten or more. No DNA is shown, since the ends of the CDR3 on it are uncertain; the CDR3 is the one TCRdb lists. The V and J genes are TRBV9 and TRBJ1-5; the table's D call, TRBD1, was not checked against the DNA. Per germline, CDR1 SGDLS and CDR2 YYNGEE. Termini included, the CDR3 measures 14 amino acids. The CDR3 region is CASSVGAGNQPQNF.

This clonotype has a count of ten or more. J is TRBJ2-2 and V is TRBV7-9; D ambiguous. This CDR3 has 14 residues. Looked up from germline, CDR1 is SEHNR and CDR2 is FQNEAQ (reference sequence). V was shortened by 2 bases and J by 6 bases, with 10 bases between the two germline ends. This CDR3 is CASSLQVASGELFF. The DNA of the CDR3 is TGTGCCAGCAGCTTACAGGTTGCGTCCGGGGAGCTGTTTTTT.

This clonotype has a count of ten or more. The rearrangement uses TRBV3-1 and TRBJ2-2, with D uncertain. Per the germline V gene, CDR1 is LGHDT and CDR2 is YNNKEL (reference sequence). The CDR3 contains 16 residues. V dropped 0 bases and J dropped 6 bases, with 14 bases sitting between them. The CDR3 DNA reads TGTGCCAGCAGCCAAGAATCCAGTGGGTCCCCCGGGGAGCTGTTTTTT. This translates into CASSQESSGSPGELFF. The variable domain in full, with the rest retrieved from reference TRBV3-1 and TRBJ2-2, is DTAVSQTPKYLVTQMGNDKSIKCEQNLGHDTMYWYKQDSKKFLKIMFSYNNKELIINETVPNRFSPKSPDKAHLNLHINSLELGDSAVYFCASSQESSGSPGELFFGEGSRLTVL.

This clonotype was observed at least ten times. The rearrangement joins TRBV29-1 to TRBJ2-3; a possible D gene is TRBD2 (6 bases). With 4 bases removed from V and 2 bases from J, the gap between germline ends came to 13 bases. The CDR3 contains 14 residues. Germline CDR1 SQVTM, CDR2 ANQGSEA. The CDR3 reads CSVVQLAYTDTQYF. The DNA for the CDR3 is TGCAGCGTTGTCCAACTAGCCTACACAGATACGCAGTATTTT.